A single sample is the source of the 5 T cell receptor beta chains below, sequenced in a study of blood T cell repertoires in COVID-19. Clones were sequenced by immunoSEQ multiplex PCR, and TCRdb holds only the in-frame ones, with some missing. The table lists about 65,000 clones, 80% to 95% of them singletons. Material for sequencing was peripheral blood. These receptors all stem from a man between 65 and 85 years old with active COVID-19.

The rearrangement links TRBV19 to TRBJ2-7, with TRBD2 as a possible D gene (5 bases). The V gene's germline CDR1 is LNHDA and CDR2 SQIVND (reference sequence). V was trimmed by 7 bases and J by 0 bases, leaving 13 bases between them. The CDR3 is 14 residues long. For the CDR3, the DNA is TGTGCCAGTAAGAGGGTGTTCGGCTCCTACGAGCAGTACTTC. The encoded protein is CASKRVFGSYEQYF.

The chain carries TRBV5-6 and TRBJ1-5, with D possibly TRBD1 on 5 matching bases. CDR1 is SGHDT, CDR2 YYEEEE, per germline. The CDR3 has 15 residues. V was trimmed by 1 base and J by 6 bases, leaving 14 bases between them. CDR3 in DNA: TGTGCCAGCAGCTTGTTTAGTCAGGGTGGTCAGCCCCAGCATTTT. Translation: CASSLFSQGGQPQHF.

The rearrangement joins TRBV10-3 to TRBJ1-1; D is perhaps TRBD1 (5 bases). Trimming took 6 bases from V and 0 from J, leaving 11 bases between them. The CDR3 has 14 residues. The germline V gene encodes CDR1 ENHRY and CDR2 SYGVKD. The CDR3 here is CAIRQTDMNTEAFF. The CDR3, as DNA: TGTGCCATCAGGCAGACAGATATGAACACTGAAGCTTTCTTT.

The V and J genes are TRBV7-9 and TRBJ2-1, with D maybe TRBD1 (5 bases). Trimming cost V 3 bases and J 0 bases, with 9 bases left between them. The germline V gene encodes CDR1 SEHNR and CDR2 FQNEAQ (reference sequence). The CDR3 covers 15 residues. The CDR3 nucleotides are TGTGCCAGCAGCTTCTCTGACAGCTCCTACAATGAGCAGTTCTTC. Translating gives CASSFSDSSYNEQFF.

V and J are TRBV3-1 (or the pseudogene TRBV3-2) and TRBJ2-7; 11 bases map to TRBD1. CDR3 length: 16 residues. Germline V gene lookup returns CDR1 LGHDT and CDR2 YNNKEL (reference sequence). Trimming at V came to 1 base and at J to 2 bases, leaving 4 bases not matched to a gene. CDR3 residues: CASSQGGGQGAYEQYF. The DNA of the CDR3 is TGTGCCAGCAGCCAAGGGGGGGGACAGGGGGCCTACGAGCAGTACTTC.